These T cell receptor beta chains were read from a single sample in a study of Ad26.COV2.S vaccination and SARS-CoV-2 variants. Libraries were prepared by immunoSEQ multiplex PCR; TCRdb keeps only in-frame clonotypes and omits some of them. The sample includes 400,000 to 450,000 clones, roughly 87% of them seen just once. The sequencing used peripheral blood, collected in a trial of Ad26.COV2.S vaccine versus placebo. These receptors originate from a person between 18 and 59 years old who received the Ad26.COV2.S COVID-19 vaccine or a placebo. Both conserved end residues are part of each CDR3. D genes are given only for firm matches. The size of a clone is reported for some rows only, either as once, few or many, or as a class for expanded clones.

clone_size j_call v_call d_call cdr3_aa cdr3_nt
. TRBJ1-3 TRBV6-6 . CASRGYGNTIYF TGTGCCAGCAGGGGGTATGGAAACACCATATATTTT
. TRBJ2-7 TRBV29-1 . CSVEVTGHGGRTYEQYF TGCAGCGTTGAAGTGACAGGTCACGGCGGGCGGACCTACGAGCAGTACTTC
. TRBJ2-6 TRBV28 . CASSFAGLEGANVLTF TGTGCCAGCAGTTTTGCAGGGTTGGAGGGGGCCAACGTCCTGACTTTC
. TRBJ2-7 TRBV7-9 . CASSSLQSRGGIYEQYF TGTGCCAGCAGCTCCCTACAATCAAGGGGGGGGATCTACGAGCAGTACTTC
. TRBJ2-7 TRBV28 . CASSRSGRFYEQYF TGTGCCAGCAGTCGCTCAGGGAGGTTCTACGAGCAGTACTTC
few TRBJ2-7 TRBV28 TRBD2 CASSHPAGDYEQYF TGTGCCAGCAGTCATCCAGCGGGAGACTACGAGCAGTACTTC
. TRBJ2-5 TRBV5-1 TRBD1 CASSLGAGTGLQETQYF TGCGCCAGCAGCTTGGGGGCCGGGACAGGCCTTCAAGAGACCCAGTACTTC
. TRBJ2-7 TRBV27 . CASSLLRTRSLYEQYF TGTGCCAGCAGTTTGCTCCGGACACGATCCCTCTACGAGCAGTACTTC
. TRBJ1-1 TRBV15 TRBD1 CATSLGQGNTEAFF TGTGCCACCAGCCTGGGACAGGGGAACACTGAAGCTTTCTTT
. TRBJ1-1 TRBV6-2/TRBV6-3 . CASSYEPDTEAFF TGTGCCAGCAGTTACGAGCCGGACACTGAAGCTTTCTTT
once TRBJ2-2 TRBV7-7 . CASSPRPRSTGELFF TGTGCCAGCAGCCCGCGTCCTAGGTCCACCGGGGAGCTGTTTTTT
. TRBJ2-2 TRBV5-6 . CASSSVAGELFF TGTGCCAGCAGCTCGGTAGCCGGGGAGCTGTTTTTT
. TRBJ2-1 TRBV24-1 TRBD1 CATSDRGQGGGNEQFF TGTGCCACCAGTGACCGTGGACAGGGGGGGGGCAATGAGCAGTTCTTC
. TRBJ2-7 TRBV11-2 TRBD1 CASRGQRLKYEQYF TGTGCCAGCAGGGGACAGCGACTAAAATACGAGCAGTACTTC
. TRBJ2-2 TRBV5-1 . CASSSEKNTGELFF TGCGCCAGCAGTAGCGAGAAGAACACCGGGGAGCTGTTTTTT
. TRBJ2-7 TRBV28 TRBD1 CASSTPGQGVYEQYF TGTGCCAGCAGTACCCCCGGACAGGGGGTGTACGAGCAGTACTTC
. TRBJ2-3 TRBV6-5 . CASASSGGTDTQYF TGTGCCAGCGCCTCGAGTGGGGGTACAGATACGCAGTATTTT
. TRBJ2-1 TRBV13 . CASSLRNEQFF TGTGCCAGCAGCCTCCGGAATGAGCAGTTCTTC
. TRBJ2-7 TRBV5-4 . CASSSSGTSYEQYF TGTGCCAGCAGCTCCTCCGGGACCTCCTACGAGCAGTACTTC
. TRBJ1-1 TRBV19 TRBD1 CASSNRQGAGTEAFF TGTGCCAGTAGTAATCGACAGGGGGCAGGCACTGAAGCTTTCTTT
few TRBJ2-2 TRBV3-1/TRBV3-2 . CASSQDFGLGAGELFF TGTGCCAGCAGCCAAGATTTCGGGCTAGGAGCCGGGGAGCTGTTTTTT
. TRBJ1-2 TRBV6-2/TRBV6-3 . CASSYSIRRANYGYTF TGTGCCAGCAGTTACTCGATACGGAGAGCTAACTATGGCTACACCTTC
. TRBJ1-5 TRBV28 TRBD1 CASSLWDRESQPQHF TGTGCCAGCAGTCTATGGGACAGGGAGAGTCAGCCCCAGCATTTT
. TRBJ2-5 TRBV5-1 . CASSLGAGFQETQYF TGCGCCAGCAGCTTGGGAGCAGGCTTCCAAGAGACCCAGTACTTC
once TRBJ1-5 TRBV6-2/TRBV6-3 . CASSYSGRSGQPQHF TGTGCCAGCAGTTACTCGGGCAGATCGGGTCAGCCCCAGCATTTT
. TRBJ1-1 TRBV5-1 TRBD1 CASRWTGGGTEAFF TGCGCCAGCAGATGGACAGGGGGCGGCACTGAAGCTTTCTTT
. TRBJ1-2 TRBV6-5 . CASSLDGVHGYTF TGTGCCAGCAGCCTTGACGGAGTGCATGGCTACACCTTC
. TRBJ2-7 TRBV6-2/TRBV6-3 . CASSYGTGLPYEQYF TGTGCCAGCAGTTACGGCACAGGCCTCCCCTACGAGCAGTACTTC
. TRBJ1-6 TRBV5-5 . CASSLGTRYNSPLHF TGTGCCAGCAGCTTAGGGACAAGATATAATTCACCCCTCCACTTT
. TRBJ2-3 TRBV6-1 TRBD1 CASSELGQSTDTQYF TGTGCCAGCAGTGAATTGGGACAGTCCACAGATACGCAGTATTTT
many TRBJ1-5 TRBV13 . CASSLGGFSNQPQHF TGTGCCAGCAGCTTAGGGGGATTTAGCAATCAGCCCCAGCATTTT
. TRBJ2-3 TRBV19 . CASSIASTDTQYF TGTGCCAGTAGTATAGCCAGCACAGATACGCAGTATTTT
once TRBJ2-7 TRBV7-9 TRBD2 CASSPGLAGSYEQYF TGTGCCAGCAGCCCCGGACTAGCGGGATCCTACGAGCAGTACTTC
. TRBJ1-5 TRBV19 TRBD1 CASSTTGNNQPQHF TGTGCCAGTAGTACGACAGGGAATAATCAGCCCCAGCATTTT
. TRBJ1-5 TRBV7-3 . CASSSGQNQPQHF TGTGCCAGCAGCTCCGGACAGAATCAGCCCCAGCATTTT
once TRBJ2-7 TRBV7-2 . CASSLEAYLPSYEQYF TGTGCCAGCAGCTTAGAAGCCTATCTCCCCTCCTACGAGCAGTACTTC
. TRBJ2-2 TRBV6-2/TRBV6-3 TRBD2 CASSYFVAGGDTGELFF TGTGCCAGCAGTTACTTCGTGGCGGGGGGTGACACCGGGGAGCTGTTTTTT
. TRBJ1-1 TRBV5-8 . CASRPGAKGMNTEAFF TGTGCCAGCCGCCCGGGGGCGAAAGGCATGAACACTGAAGCTTTCTTT
. TRBJ2-7 TRBV18 . CASSRGSEQYF TGTGCCAGCTCCCGGGGAAGCGAGCAGTACTTC
. TRBJ1-3 TRBV23-1 TRBD1 CASPLGWTGGGGNTIYF TGCGCCAGCCCCCTCGGTTGGACAGGGGGCGGTGGAAACACCATATATTTT
. TRBJ2-5 TRBV2 TRBD1 CASRPTTGIPQETQYF TGTGCCAGCAGGCCCACGACAGGGATCCCCCAAGAGACCCAGTACTTC
. TRBJ2-1 TRBV4-3 . CASSQERRPGYNEQFF TGCGCCAGCAGCCAAGAACGAAGGCCGGGGTACAATGAGCAGTTCTTC
. TRBJ2-2 TRBV6-2/TRBV6-3 . CASSSPMGAANTGELFF TGTGCCAGCAGTTCCCCAATGGGGGCAGCGAACACCGGGGAGCTGTTTTTT
. TRBJ2-2 TRBV14 . CASSQGQGNGELFF TGTGCCAGCAGCCAAGGGCAGGGCAACGGGGAGCTGTTTTTT
. TRBJ2-7 TRBV4-2 . CASSQERVSYEQYF TGTGCCAGCAGCCAAGAGAGGGTCTCCTACGAGCAGTACTTC
. TRBJ2-7 TRBV10-3 TRBD2 CAISDTSGSPYEQYF TGTGCCATCAGTGACACTAGCGGGAGCCCCTACGAGCAGTACTTC
. TRBJ2-3 TRBV9 TRBD1 CASSAPRDRATDTQYF TGTGCCAGCAGCGCACCCCGGGACAGAGCGACAGATACGCAGTATTTT
. TRBJ2-1 TRBV7-9 . CASTLSSAQPGSYNEQFF TGTGCCAGCACCCTTAGTAGCGCGCAACCGGGGTCCTACAATGAGCAGTTCTTC
. TRBJ2-3 TRBV2 . CASSEGYPPDTQYF TGTGCCAGCAGTGAAGGCTATCCCCCAGATACGCAGTATTTT
. TRBJ1-5 TRBV6-1 . CASSERKRVDSNQPQHF TGTGCCAGCAGTGAAAGGAAGCGTGTGGACAGCAATCAGCCCCAGCATTTT
. TRBJ1-5 TRBV4-1 . CASSQYQGGNQPQHF TGCGCCAGCAGCCAGTATCAGGGCGGCAATCAGCCCCAGCATTTT
. TRBJ1-6 TRBV27 . CASSLNRGDSPLHF TGTGCCAGCAGTTTAAATAGGGGGGATTCACCCCTCCACTTT
once TRBJ2-7 TRBV7-2 . CASSLELVAGYEQYF TGTGCCAGCAGCTTAGAACTAGTCGCGGGCTACGAGCAGTACTTC